This is a list of T cell receptor beta chains from one sample in a study of chemoradiotherapy in HPV16-positive cancers. The table came from immunoSEQ multiplex PCR; TCRdb's copy has only in-frame clones and leaves some out. The table has about 20,000 clones, 85% to 90% seen once. Sequences were derived from blood, sampled from a patient who underwent chemoradiotherapy. The receptors stem from a human donor with HPV-associated anogenital cancer. CDR3s include the opening cysteine and the closing phenylalanine or tryptophan. D genes are given only for firm matches. A row's size may be missing; if present it is once, few, many or a size class.

CDR3 length	J gene	D gene	V gene	clone size	CDR3 DNA	CDR3 protein
19	TRBJ2-6	TRBD1	TRBV2	.	TGTGCCAGCCGTCCCCGGACAGGTTGGGCAATCTCTGGGGCCAACGTCCTGACTTTC	CASRPRTGWAISGANVLTF
14	TRBJ1-5	.	TRBV28	.	TGTGCCAGCAGTGAGGGAAGGAGCAATCAGCCCCAGCATTTT	CASSEGRSNQPQHF
18	TRBJ2-7	.	TRBV4-1	.	TGCGCCAGCAGCCAATTCACCGGAGGGGGACGGACGCCCTACGAGCAGTACTTC	CASSQFTGGGRTPYEQYF
17	TRBJ2-3	.	TRBV12-5	.	TGTGCTAGTGGTTTGGTATTCGGGAGTACACAGATTCCTACGCAGTATTTT	CASGLVFGSTQIPTQYF
18	TRBJ2-3	TRBD2	TRBV2	.	TGTGCCAGCAGTGACGGGCTAGCGGGAGGAAAAAACACAGATACGCAGTATTTT	CASSDGLAGGKNTDTQYF
12	TRBJ2-7	.	TRBV5-1	.	TGCGCCAGCAGCTTGCCAGCACCGGAGCAGTACTTC	CASSLPAPEQYF
14	TRBJ1-1	.	TRBV29-1	few	TGCAGCGGCTACGATCCGGGACCGACCTCTGAAGCTTTCTTT	CSGYDPGPTSEAFF
14	TRBJ2-3	.	TRBV6-5	.	TGTGCCAGCAGTTACGGGGGAAGCACAGATACGCAGTATTTT	CASSYGGSTDTQYF
15	TRBJ1-3	.	TRBV7-9	.	TGTGCCAGCAGCCAAGGGCCAGGGTCTGGAAACACCATATATTTT	CASSQGPGSGNTIYF
12	TRBJ1-1	.	TRBV10-3	.	TGTGCCATCAGTGAGTCGGACACTGAAGCTTTCTTT	CAISESDTEAFF
13	TRBJ1-1	TRBD1	TRBV5-5	.	TGTGCCAGCAGCCAAGACAGGGCCACTGAAGCTTTCTTT	CASSQDRATEAFF
15	TRBJ1-2	.	TRBV5-6	.	TGTGCCAGCAGCTTCGCTTCGGACAGCCCCTATGGCTACACCTTC	CASSFASDSPYGYTF
16	TRBJ1-6	TRBD1	TRBV10-3	.	TGTGCCATCAGTGAGCGACAGGGGTCCTATAATTCACCCCTCCACTTT	CAISERQGSYNSPLHF
14	TRBJ1-3	.	TRBV4-1	.	TGCGCCAGCAGCCAAGTCTCCGGTGGAAACACCATATATTTT	CASSQVSGGNTIYF
18	TRBJ1-6	TRBD1	TRBV10-3	.	TGTGCCATCAGGTTAGACAGGGGCCTCGCTGATACTAATTCACCCCTCCACTTT	CAIRLDRGLADTNSPLHF
19	TRBJ2-1	TRBD2	TRBV5-1	.	TGCGCCAGCAGCTCCGGGCCCCCGGCTAGCGGGGTACCTTACAATGAGCAGTTCTTC	CASSSGPPASGVPYNEQFF
16	TRBJ1-1	.	TRBV18	.	TGTGCCAGCTCACCAGGCGCGGGGATTTCGGGCACTGAAGCTTTCTTT	CASSPGAGISGTEAFF
13	TRBJ2-2	.	TRBV19	.	TGTGCCAGTAGTATAGGGGAGCACGGGGAGCTGTTTTTT	CASSIGEHGELFF
17	TRBJ2-7	.	TRBV11-2	.	TGTGCCAGCAGCTTAGGTGGAGGGGGGAGGGCAGACTACGAGCAGTACTTC	CASSLGGGGRADYEQYF
17	TRBJ2-6	TRBD2	TRBV5-4	.	TGTGCCAGCAGCTTGAACCGCCTAGCGGTGGGGGCCAACGTCCTGACTTTC	CASSLNRLAVGANVLTF
13	TRBJ2-7	TRBD1	TRBV29-1	.	TGCAGCGCGGGGGACAGGGGGCATTACGAGCAGTACTTC	CSAGDRGHYEQYF
16	TRBJ2-3	TRBD1	TRBV2	.	TGTGCCAGCAGGGACCTGGACAGGGGCACCGCCGATACGCAGTATTTT	CASRDLDRGTADTQYF
14	TRBJ2-2	TRBD1	TRBV28	.	TGTGCCACCGGACAGGGGGCTGGCACCGGGGAGCTGTTTTTT	CATGQGAGTGELFF
13	TRBJ1-1	TRBD1	TRBV9	.	TGTGCCAGCAGCGTAGGCAGGGGGACTGAAGCTTTCTTT	CASSVGRGTEAFF
15	TRBJ2-2	.	TRBV5-6	few	TGTGCCAGCAGCCTAGGGCGGTGGGACACCGGGGAGCTGTTTTTT	CASSLGRWDTGELFF
11	TRBJ2-2	.	TRBV28	.	TGTGCCAGCAGCGTCACCGGGGAGCTGTTTTTT	CASSVTGELFF
15	TRBJ2-1	TRBD2	TRBV6-4	.	TGTGCCAGCAGCCCTATAGCGGGAGACTACAATGAGCAGTTCTTC	CASSPIAGDYNEQFF
14	TRBJ1-1	.	TRBV19	.	TGTGCCAGTAGTATGTGGACAGCGAACACTGAAGCTTTCTTT	CASSMWTANTEAFF
10	TRBJ2-5	.	TRBV20-1	.	TGCAGTGCTCGGACGGAGACCCAGTACTTC	CSARTETQYF
23	TRBJ2-1	TRBD2	TRBV12-5	.	TGTGCTAGTGGTTTGGTCACTTCCGGGACTAGCGGGAGGGCCCAGTATCGTGACGGTGAGCAGTTCTTC	CASGLVTSGTSGRAQYRDGEQFF
13	TRBJ2-7	.	TRBV10-2	.	TGCGCCAGCAGGGTCGGCAGCTCCTACGAGCAGTACTTC	CASRVGSSYEQYF
24	TRBJ2-1	.	TRBV12-1	.	TGTGCCAGCAGCTTTGGTCAGGCCAGCAGCTTTGGTCAAGACGGGGGAGGGCGCTACAATGAGCAGTTCTTC	CASSFGQASSFGQDGGGRYNEQFF
13	TRBJ1-5	.	TRBV5-1	.	TGCGCCAGCAGCTTGTCGGGGGGTCAGCCCCAGCATTTT	CASSLSGGQPQHF
15	TRBJ1-2	.	TRBV18	.	TGTGCCAGCTCACCGAGTTCCAGGGTTGTCTATGGCTACACCTTC	CASSPSSRVVYGYTF
13	TRBJ2-7	.	TRBV4-2	.	TGTGCCAGCAGCCAAGCTGAATTCTCCGAGCAGTACTTC	CASSQAEFSEQYF
16	TRBJ2-3	.	TRBV15	.	TGTGCCACCAGCAGAGATCGAGCAGCTTACACAGATACGCAGTATTTT	CATSRDRAAYTDTQYF
13	TRBJ1-2	TRBD1	TRBV5-1	.	TGCGCCAGCAACCGCGGGACAGAGTATGGCTACACCTTC	CASNRGTEYGYTF
14	TRBJ2-3	.	TRBV5-8	.	TGTGCCAGCAGCTTGGTACGGAGCACAGATACGCAGTATTTT	CASSLVRSTDTQYF
16	TRBJ1-1	.	TRBV5-1	.	TGCGCCAGCAGCTTGGCCGAGTCCGCGGGGAACACTGAAGCTTTCTTT	CASSLAESAGNTEAFF
18	TRBJ1-3	.	TRBV28	.	TGTGCCAGCAGTTTAGGATCCAGGGAAAACTTGTCTGGAAACACCATATATTTT	CASSLGSRENLSGNTIYF
16	TRBJ2-3	TRBD1	TRBV15	.	TGTGCCACCAGCAAATACAGGGGAAGTGGTGCAGATACGCAGTATTTT	CATSKYRGSGADTQYF
16	TRBJ2-7	TRBD2	TRBV28	.	TGTGCCAGCAGTCTTAGGACTAGCGGGCGCTCCTACGAGCAGTACTTC	CASSLRTSGRSYEQYF
14	TRBJ2-7	.	TRBV7-2	.	TGTGCCAGCAGTCCGGACTCGGGCCCCTACGAGCAGTACTTC	CASSPDSGPYEQYF
15	TRBJ1-2	TRBD1	TRBV7-9	.	TGTGCCAGCAGCCCCACGGGACAGGGAGGCTATGGCTACACCTTC	CASSPTGQGGYGYTF
15	TRBJ1-5	.	TRBV6-5	.	TGTGCCAGCAGCCCAAGGCGGACGTCCTATCAGCCCCAGCATTTT	CASSPRRTSYQPQHF
12	TRBJ2-1	TRBD1	TRBV30	.	TGTGCCTGGGGACAGGCCCTAGGGGAGCAGTTCTTC	CAWGQALGEQFF
15	TRBJ2-7	.	TRBV27	.	TGTGCCAGCAGTTTATCTCTTTTCGGCGGTTACGAGCAGTACTTC	CASSLSLFGGYEQYF
13	TRBJ2-5	TRBD2	TRBV7-2	.	TGTGCCAGCGGTCCTTCCGGGAGGGAGACCCAGTACTTC	CASGPSGRETQYF
12	TRBJ2-7	.	TRBV7-9	.	TGTGCCAGCCAGGGCAACTTCTACGAGCAGTACTTC	CASQGNFYEQYF
14	TRBJ1-1	.	TRBV11-2	.	TGTGCCAGCAGCCCCCGGGGAGTACAACCCGAAGCTTTCTTT	CASSPRGVQPEAFF